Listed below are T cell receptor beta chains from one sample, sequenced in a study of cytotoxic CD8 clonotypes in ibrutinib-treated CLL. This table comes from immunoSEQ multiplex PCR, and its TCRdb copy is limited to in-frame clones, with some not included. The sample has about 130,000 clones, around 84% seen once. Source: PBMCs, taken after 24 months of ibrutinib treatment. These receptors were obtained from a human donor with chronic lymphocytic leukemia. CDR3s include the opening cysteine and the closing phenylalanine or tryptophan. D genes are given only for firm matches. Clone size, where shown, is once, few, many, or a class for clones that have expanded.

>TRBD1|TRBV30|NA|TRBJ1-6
TGTGCCTGGAGTGTGGGACAGCCTAATTCACCCCTCCACTTT
CAWSVGQPNSPLHF
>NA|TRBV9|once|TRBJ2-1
TGTGCCAGCAGCGTAGGTTCAGGTCTGGGGCTGAGCTCCTACAATGAGCAGTTCTTC
CASSVGSGLGLSSYNEQFF
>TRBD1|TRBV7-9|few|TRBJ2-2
TGTGCCAGCAGCACGCGGGACAGGGACACCGGGGAGCTGTTTTTT
CASSTRDRDTGELFF
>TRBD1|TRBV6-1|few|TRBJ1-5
TGTGCCAGCTTGGGGACAGGAAGCAATCAGCCCCAGCATTTT
CASLGTGSNQPQHF
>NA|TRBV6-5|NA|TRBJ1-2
TGTGCCAGCAGTTACTCGAGGTGGCCTAACTATGGCTACACCTTC
CASSYSRWPNYGYTF
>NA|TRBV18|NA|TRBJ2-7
TGTGCCAGCTCAGCGGTGGTGCGGTACGAGCAGTACTTC
CASSAVVRYEQYF
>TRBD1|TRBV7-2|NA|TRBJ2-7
TGTGCCAGCAGCCCGGGACAGAACTACGAGCAGTACTTC
CASSPGQNYEQYF
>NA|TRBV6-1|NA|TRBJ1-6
TGTGCCACCCTCCAGGGGCAAACCTATAATTCACCCCTCCACTTT
CATLQGQTYNSPLHF
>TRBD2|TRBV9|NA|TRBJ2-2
TGTGCCAGCAGCTCCGGGGGGGGCAACACCGGGGAGCTGTTTTTT
CASSSGGGNTGELFF
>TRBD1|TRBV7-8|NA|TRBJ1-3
TGTGCCAGCAGCCGCCCGGGACAGGCCTCTGGAAACACCATATATTTT
CASSRPGQASGNTIYF
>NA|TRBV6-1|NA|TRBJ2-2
TGTGCCAGCTTGTTGGACACGCACCCCGGGGAGCTGTTTTTT
CASLLDTHPGELFF
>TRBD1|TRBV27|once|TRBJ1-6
TGTGCCAGCAGTTTAGGGACAGGGAGCTCCTATAATTCACCCCTCCACTTT
CASSLGTGSSYNSPLHF
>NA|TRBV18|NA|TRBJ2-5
TGTGCCAGCTCACCACTTAAGGACTCCCAAGAGACCCAGTACTTC
CASSPLKDSQETQYF
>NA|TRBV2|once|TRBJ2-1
TGTGCCAGCAGTGAAGCCGTAATGGCCGGGGAGCAGTTCTTC
CASSEAVMAGEQFF
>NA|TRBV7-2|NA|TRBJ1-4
TGTGCCAGCAGCTTTCGTGGGGGGACTAATGAAAAACTGTTTTTT
CASSFRGGTNEKLFF
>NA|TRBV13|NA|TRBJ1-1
TGTGCCAGCAGCTTATTGAGGGACCATGTGTACACTGAAGCTTTCTTT
CASSLLRDHVYTEAFF
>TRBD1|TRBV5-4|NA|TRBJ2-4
TGTGCCAGCAGCTTAGCAGGGGGCATTCAGTACTTC
CASSLAGGIQYF
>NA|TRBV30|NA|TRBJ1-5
TGTGCCTGGAGTCCTCCGAGGGGGGTCAATCAGCCCCAGCATTTT
CAWSPPRGVNQPQHF
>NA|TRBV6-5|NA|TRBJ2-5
TGTGCCAGCAGCGGACGGACGAGGGCCTTGGAGACCCAGTACTTC
CASSGRTRALETQYF
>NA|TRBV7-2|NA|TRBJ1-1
TGTGCCAGCAGCTTAGACAGACCCTTGAACACTGAAGCTTTCTTT
CASSLDRPLNTEAFF
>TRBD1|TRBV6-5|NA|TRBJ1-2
TGTGCCAGCAGGCCCGGGACAGGGAATGGCTACACCTTC
CASRPGTGNGYTF
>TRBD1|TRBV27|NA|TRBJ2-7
TGTGCCAGCAGGGACAGGGGTGGTGCTCACGAGCAGTACTTC
CASRDRGGAHEQYF
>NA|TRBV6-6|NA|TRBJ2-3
TGTGCCAGCAGTTACTCGTCGGGTTGGTCAGATACGCAGTATTTT
CASSYSSGWSDTQYF
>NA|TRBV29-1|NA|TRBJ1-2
TGCAGCGCAAGAGGACAGCTAAACTATGGCTACACCTTC
CSARGQLNYGYTF
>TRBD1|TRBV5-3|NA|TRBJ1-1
TGTGCCAGAAGCTTTATGAGGGAGCGGGACAGGACAATGAACACTGAAGCTTTCTTT
CARSFMRERDRTMNTEAFF
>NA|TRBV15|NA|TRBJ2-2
TGTGCCACCAGCAGAGGAGGGGGTGGCGGGAACACCGGGGAGCTGTTTTTT
CATSRGGGGGNTGELFF
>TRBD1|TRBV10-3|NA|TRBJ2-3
TGTGCCATCAGTACGACAGGGGGCGCTGGGTCAGATACGCAGTATTTT
CAISTTGGAGSDTQYF
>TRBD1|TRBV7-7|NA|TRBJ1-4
TGTGCCAGCAGCCGTCCGGGACAGGGAACAACTAATGAAAAACTGTTTTTT
CASSRPGQGTTNEKLFF
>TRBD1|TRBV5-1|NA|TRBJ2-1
TGCGCCAGCACCGGACAGGGGGGAGGTGAGCAGTTCTTC
CASTGQGGGEQFF
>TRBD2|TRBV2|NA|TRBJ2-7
TGTGCCAGCAGTCCCCGGGAGGCCGAGCAGTACTTC
CASSPREAEQYF